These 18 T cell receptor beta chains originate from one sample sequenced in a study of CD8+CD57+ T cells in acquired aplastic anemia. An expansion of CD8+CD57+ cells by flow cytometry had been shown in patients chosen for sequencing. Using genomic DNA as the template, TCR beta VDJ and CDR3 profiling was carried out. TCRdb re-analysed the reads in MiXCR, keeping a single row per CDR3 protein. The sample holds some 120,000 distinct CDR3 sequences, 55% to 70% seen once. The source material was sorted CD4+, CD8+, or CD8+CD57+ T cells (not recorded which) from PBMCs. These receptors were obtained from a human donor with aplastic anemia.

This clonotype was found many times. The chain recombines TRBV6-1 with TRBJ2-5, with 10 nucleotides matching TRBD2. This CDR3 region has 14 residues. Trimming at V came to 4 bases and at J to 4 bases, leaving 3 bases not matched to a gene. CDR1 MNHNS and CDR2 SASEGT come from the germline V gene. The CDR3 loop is CASSARLAGETQYF. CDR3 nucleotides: TGTGCCAGCAGTGCCCGACTAGCGGGAGAGACCCAGTACTTC.

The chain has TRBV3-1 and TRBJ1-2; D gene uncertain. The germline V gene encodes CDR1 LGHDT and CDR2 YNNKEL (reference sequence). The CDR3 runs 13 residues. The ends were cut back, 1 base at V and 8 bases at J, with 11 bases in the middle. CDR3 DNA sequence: TGTGCCAGCAGCCAAGCCAGCGTTGGCGGCTACACCTTC. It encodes CASSQASVGGYTF.

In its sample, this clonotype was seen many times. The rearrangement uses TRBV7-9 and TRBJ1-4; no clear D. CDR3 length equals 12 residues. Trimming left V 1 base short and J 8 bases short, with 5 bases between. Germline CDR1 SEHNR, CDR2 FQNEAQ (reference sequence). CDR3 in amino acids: CASSLGGEKLFF. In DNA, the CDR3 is TGTGCCAGCAGCTTAGGAGGGGAAAAACTGTTTTTT.

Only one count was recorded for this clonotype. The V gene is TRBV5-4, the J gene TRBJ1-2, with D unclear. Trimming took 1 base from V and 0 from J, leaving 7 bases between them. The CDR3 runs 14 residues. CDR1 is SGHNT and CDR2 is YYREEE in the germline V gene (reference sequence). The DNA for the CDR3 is TGTGCCAGCAGCTTGTTGCAGGCTAACTATGGCTACACCTTC. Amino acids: CASSLLQANYGYTF.

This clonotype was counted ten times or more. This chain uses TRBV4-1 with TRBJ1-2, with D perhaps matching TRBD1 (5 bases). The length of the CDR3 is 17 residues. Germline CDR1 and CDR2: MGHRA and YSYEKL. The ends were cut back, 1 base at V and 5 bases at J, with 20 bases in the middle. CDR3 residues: CASSQGLSQTAAYGYTF. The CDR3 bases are TGCGCCAGCAGCCAAGGGCTCTCGCAGACAGCCGCGTATGGCTACACCTTC.

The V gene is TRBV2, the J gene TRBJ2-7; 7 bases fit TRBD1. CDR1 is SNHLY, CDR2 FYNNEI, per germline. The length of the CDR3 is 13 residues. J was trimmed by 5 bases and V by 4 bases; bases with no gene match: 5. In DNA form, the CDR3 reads TGTGCCAGCAGTGTAACAGGGGCCGACGAGCAGTACTTC. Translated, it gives CASSVTGADEQYF.

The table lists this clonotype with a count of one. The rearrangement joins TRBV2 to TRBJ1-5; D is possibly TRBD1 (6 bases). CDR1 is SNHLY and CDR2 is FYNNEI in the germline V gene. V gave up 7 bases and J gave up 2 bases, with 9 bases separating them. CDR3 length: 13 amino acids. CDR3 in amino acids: CASNGQRNQPQHF. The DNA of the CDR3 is TGTGCCAGCAACGGACAGCGCAATCAGCCCCAGCATTTT.

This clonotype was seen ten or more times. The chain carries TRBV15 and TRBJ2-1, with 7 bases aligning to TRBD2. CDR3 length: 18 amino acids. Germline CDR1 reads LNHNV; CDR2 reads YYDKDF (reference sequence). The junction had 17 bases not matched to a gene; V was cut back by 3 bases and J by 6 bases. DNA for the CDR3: TGTGCCACCAGCAGGGCCTCTCTCCTAGCGGCGAATGCCAATGAGCAGTTCTTC. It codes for CATSRASLLAANANEQFF. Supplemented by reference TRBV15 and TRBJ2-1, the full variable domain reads DAMVIQNPRYQVTQFGKPVTLSCSQTLNHNVMYWYQQKSSQAPKLLFHYYDKDFNNEADTPDNFQSRRPNTSFCFLDIRSPGLGDTAMYLCATSRASLLAANANEQFFGPGTRLTVL.

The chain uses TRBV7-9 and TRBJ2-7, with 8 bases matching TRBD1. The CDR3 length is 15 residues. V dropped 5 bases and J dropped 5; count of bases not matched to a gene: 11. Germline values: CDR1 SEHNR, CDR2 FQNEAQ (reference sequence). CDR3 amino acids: CASSGIDRGYHEQYF. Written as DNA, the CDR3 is TGTGCCAGCAGCGGGATAGACAGGGGATACCACGAGCAGTACTTC.

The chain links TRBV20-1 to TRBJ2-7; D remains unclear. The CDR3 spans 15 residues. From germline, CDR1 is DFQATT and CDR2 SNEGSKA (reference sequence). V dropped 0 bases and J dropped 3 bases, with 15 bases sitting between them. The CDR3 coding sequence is TGCAGTGCTAGAGATCGTGGCGGCAGCGTCTACGAGCAGTACTTC. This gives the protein CSARDRGGSVYEQYF.

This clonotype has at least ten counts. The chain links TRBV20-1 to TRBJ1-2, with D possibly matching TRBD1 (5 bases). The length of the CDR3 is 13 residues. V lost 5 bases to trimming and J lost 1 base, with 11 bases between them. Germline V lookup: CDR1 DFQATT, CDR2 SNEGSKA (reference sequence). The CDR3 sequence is CSALPTDNYGYTF. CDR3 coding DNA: TGCAGTGCTCTACCGACAGATAACTATGGCTACACCTTC.

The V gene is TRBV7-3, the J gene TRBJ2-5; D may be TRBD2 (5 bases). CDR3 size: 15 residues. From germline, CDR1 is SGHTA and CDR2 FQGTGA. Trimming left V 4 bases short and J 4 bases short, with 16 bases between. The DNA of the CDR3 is TGTGCCAGCAGCTCCACTACCAGGACTGGAGAGACCCAGTACTTC. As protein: CASSSTTRTGETQYF.

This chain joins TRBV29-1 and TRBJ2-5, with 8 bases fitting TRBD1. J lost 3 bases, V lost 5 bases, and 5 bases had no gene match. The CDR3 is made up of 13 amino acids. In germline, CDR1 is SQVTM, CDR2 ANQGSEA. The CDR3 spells CSVSQGAKETQYF. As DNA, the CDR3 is TGCAGCGTTTCGCAGGGGGCTAAAGAGACCCAGTACTTC.

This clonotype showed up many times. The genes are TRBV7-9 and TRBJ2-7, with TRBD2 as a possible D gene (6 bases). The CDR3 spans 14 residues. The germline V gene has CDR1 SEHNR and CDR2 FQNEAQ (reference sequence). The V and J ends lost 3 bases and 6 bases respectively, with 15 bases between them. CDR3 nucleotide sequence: TGTGCCAGCAGCTTTAGTCACTCCGGGGGCGAGCAGTACTTC. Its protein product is CASSFSHSGGEQYF.

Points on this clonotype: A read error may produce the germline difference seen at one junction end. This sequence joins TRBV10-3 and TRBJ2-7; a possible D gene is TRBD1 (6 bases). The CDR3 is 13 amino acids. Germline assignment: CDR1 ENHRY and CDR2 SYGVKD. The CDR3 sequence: CASSDGQSYEQYF. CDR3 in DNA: TGTGCCAGCAGTGACGGACAGTCCTACGAGCAGTACTTC.

The CDR3 spells CASREAANLNTEAFF. CDR3 nucleotides: TGTGCCAGCCGCGAGGCCGCGAATCTGAACACTGAAGCTTTCTTT. V is TRBV7-2 and J is TRBJ1-1; no clear D gene. This CDR3 has 15 amino acids. The V end lost 8 bases, the J end lost 0 bases, and 16 bases lay between the germline ends. The germline V gene has CDR1 SGHTA and CDR2 FQGNSA.

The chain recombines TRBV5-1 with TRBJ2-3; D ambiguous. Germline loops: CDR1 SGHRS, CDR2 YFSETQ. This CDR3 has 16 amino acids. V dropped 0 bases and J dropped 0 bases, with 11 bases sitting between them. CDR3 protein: CASSLAGTSSTDTQYF. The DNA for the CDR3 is TGCGCCAGCAGCTTGGCCGGCACCTCTAGCACAGATACGCAGTATTTT.

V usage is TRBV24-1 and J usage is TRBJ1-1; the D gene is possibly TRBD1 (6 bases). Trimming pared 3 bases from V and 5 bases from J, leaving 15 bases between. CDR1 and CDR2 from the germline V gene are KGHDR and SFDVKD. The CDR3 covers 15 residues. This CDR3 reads CATSDATPGATEAFF. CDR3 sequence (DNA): TGTGCCACCAGTGATGCGACTCCGGGGGCTACTGAAGCTTTCTTT.